The 4 T cell receptor beta chains presented below share a single source sample, sequenced in a study of cytomegalovirus exposure and HLA in healthy donors. Both 60 Vbeta primers and 13 Jbeta primers went into the PCR. Assay: immunoSEQ multiplex PCR; the TCRdb copy retains only in-frame clones and omits some. The data contain roughly 100,000 clones, approximately 83% of them singletons. The sequencing input was PBMCs. These receptors came from a man aged 18 to 35 in good health and CMV-seronegative.

The chain joins TRBV29-1 to TRBJ2-3, with TRBD2 matching over 8 bases. The V segment lost 4 bases and the J segment 9 bases; nucleotides outside the gene matches: 15. CDR1 SQVTM and CDR2 ANQGSEA come from the germline V gene. The CDR3 sequence is 15 residues long. In DNA form, the CDR3 reads TGCAGCGTTGTCTTAAGTGGGACTCCGGGGGGGACGCAGTATTTT. Translated, it gives CSVVLSGTPGGTQYF.

This chain uses TRBV5-1 with TRBJ1-2; unclear D gene. Looked up from germline, CDR1 is SGHRS and CDR2 is YFSETQ. V lost 4 bases and J lost 0, with 16 bases in between. This CDR3 spans 16 amino acids. The CDR3 region is CASSHGLPGANYGYTF. The CDR3 nucleotides are TGCGCCAGCAGCCACGGACTACCCGGGGCTAACTATGGCTACACCTTC.

The chain recombines TRBV18 with TRBJ2-7; 11 positions match TRBD1. The germline gives CDR1 KGHSH, CDR2 LQKENI. The CDR3 covers 16 residues. V was pared by 4 bases and J by 4 bases, with 9 bases of the junction left unmatched. CDR3 sequence: CASSRRGQGAIYEQYF. The CDR3 DNA sequence: TGTGCCAGCTCACGACGCGGACAGGGGGCAATATACGAGCAGTACTTC.

The gene calls are TRBV18 and TRBJ2-3; D might be TRBD2 (6 bases). Germline values: CDR1 KGHSH, CDR2 LQKENI. The length of the CDR3 is 16 residues. Trimming stripped 1 base from V and 1 base from J, with 12 bases between. CDR3 DNA sequence: TGTGCCAGCTCACCACTGGGGGGTGACGGCACAGATACGCAGTATTTT. Translating gives CASSPLGGDGTDTQYF.